The 22 T cell receptor beta chains presented below share a single source sample, sequenced in a study of siplizumab effects on memory and regulatory T cells. Data came from immunoSEQ multiplex PCR; TCRdb stores just in-frame clones and leaves some out. The data hold about 50,000 clones, with roughly 97% observed a single time. Sequencing was performed on naive CD4+ T cells sorted from blood. The receptor source for this set is a human donor in good health.

The J gene is TRBJ1-4, the V gene TRBV18, with 7 positions matching TRBD1. Unmatched junction bases numbered 3, after V lost 4 bases and J lost 7 bases. The CDR3 length is 13 residues. In germline, CDR1 is KGHSH, CDR2 LQKENI. The CDR3 DNA is TGTGCCAGCTCACAGGGGACAGCTGAAAAACTGTTTTTT. It translates to CASSQGTAEKLFF. Looking up the rest from reference TRBV18 and TRBJ1-4 gives the full variable domain: NAGVMQNPRHLVRRRGQEARLRCSPMKGHSHVYWYRQLPEEGLKFMVYLQKENIIDESGMPKERFSAEFPKEGPSILRIQQVVRGDSAAYFCASSQGTAEKLFFGSGTQLSVL.

The V gene is TRBV4-1, the J gene TRBJ2-1; unclear D gene. The germline V gene encodes CDR1 MGHRA and CDR2 YSYEKL. The CDR3 runs to 16 residues. V lost 4 bases, J lost 1 base, and 14 bases lay in between. The CDR3 nucleotides are TGCGCCAGCAGCCCGGCTGGCCGGGTGTCCTACAATGAGCAGTTCTTC. It codes for CASSPAGRVSYNEQFF.

The chain carries TRBV30 and TRBJ1-4, with a weak D call TRBD1 (5 bases). The V end was cut by 6 bases, the J end by 11 bases, with 19 bases between. Germline-derived CDR1 and CDR2 are GTSNPN and SVGIG (reference sequence). The CDR3 loop spans 13 amino acids. The CDR3 spells CACRNAGSRKLFF. In nucleotides, the CDR3 is TGTGCCTGTCGAAACGCAGGGAGCCGGAAACTGTTTTTT.

The chain uses TRBV6-1 and TRBJ1-5; D is undetermined. The CDR3 has 16 residues. Germline V gives CDR1 MNHNS, CDR2 SASEGT. The germline V and J ends were trimmed by 1 base and 2 bases, with 12 bases remaining between them. CDR3 coding DNA: TGTGCCAGCAGTGAAGGAGCAGGCCTCGGCAATCAGCCCCAGCATTTT. This gives the protein CASSEGAGLGNQPQHF.

This clone has just one count. The CDR3 protein is CASSKRRDRDHEQYF. CDR3 nucleotide sequence: TGTGCCAGCAGCAAGAGAAGGGACAGGGACCACGAGCAGTACTTC. The V and J genes are TRBV21-1 and TRBJ2-7; TRBD1, the D gene given by the table, was not confirmed from the DNA. TRBV21-1 is noted as a pseudogene. The CDR3 has 15 amino acids.

The chain combines TRBV11-3 with TRBJ1-1; 10 bases agree with TRBD1. Trimming took 4 bases from V and 0 from J; bases not matched to a gene: 5. Looked up from germline, CDR1 is SGHNT and CDR2 is YENEEA. This CDR3 has 16 amino acids. CDR3 DNA: TGTGCCAGCAGCTCGGGACAGGGGACGTTGAACACTGAAGCTTTCTTT. This gives the protein CASSSGQGTLNTEAFF.

The chain combines TRBV5-5 with TRBJ2-3; perhaps TRBD1 as D (5 bases). The V gene lost 4 bases and the J gene lost 1 base, with 13 bases spanning the gap. This CDR3 comprises 15 residues. CDR1 SGHKS and CDR2 YYEKEE come from the germline V gene (reference sequence). CDR3 in amino acids: CASSRGHSGTDTQYF. CDR3 nucleotides: TGTGCCAGCAGCAGAGGACACTCCGGCACAGATACGCAGTATTTT.

V is TRBV28 and J is TRBJ1-2; D not resolved. This CDR3 comprises 15 residues. In germline, CDR1 is MDHEN, CDR2 SYDVKM. V was trimmed by 5 bases and J by 4 bases, leaving 17 bases between them. CDR3 region: CASSTEGSPGYGYTF. The CDR3 DNA is TGTGCCAGCAGTACCGAGGGTTCGCCGGGCTATGGCTACACCTTC.

This chain joins TRBV27 and TRBJ1-5; a weak D match, TRBD1 (5 bases). V was shortened by 3 bases and J by 4 bases, with 13 bases between the two germline ends. CDR3 length: 15 residues. Germline V gene data show CDR1 as MNHEY and CDR2 as SMNVEV (reference sequence). The CDR3 protein is CASSLWGGGNQPQHF. CDR3 nucleotide sequence: TGTGCCAGCAGTTTGTGGGGCGGTGGGAATCAGCCCCAGCATTTT.

This rearrangement joins TRBV7-9 to TRBJ2-7; TRBD1 or TRBD2 may be the D gene (5 bases each). V was shortened by 8 bases and J by 3 bases, with 8 bases between the two germline ends. In germline, CDR1 is SEHNR, CDR2 FQNEAQ (reference sequence). The CDR3 contains 11 residues. This CDR3 is CASWDGYEQYF. The DNA of the CDR3 is TGTGCCAGCTGGGACGGCTACGAGCAGTACTTC.

CDR3 in DNA: TGTGCCAGCCGGGGGGTTAACTCCTACGAGCAGTACTTC. This codes for CASRGVNSYEQYF. V and J are TRBV6-5 and TRBJ2-7; TRBD2 matches 7 bases. The CDR3 totals 13 residues. V gave up 8 bases and J gave up 0 bases; unmatched junction bases: 4. Germline V gene sequence: CDR1 MNHEY, CDR2 SVGAGI.

In DNA, the CDR3 is TGTGCCAGCAGTCCCCAGGACAGGGCTTACGAGCAGTACTTC. Its protein product is CASSPQDRAYEQYF. This chain links TRBV28 with TRBJ2-7; 8 nucleotides align to TRBD1. The V gene's germline CDR1 is MDHEN and CDR2 SYDVKM. The CDR3 consists of 14 residues. The junction had 7 bases not matched to a gene; V was cut back by 5 bases and J by 4 bases.

This clone was detected only a few times. The chain recombines TRBV28 with TRBJ2-3, with 9 bases identical to TRBD1. The V segment lost 7 bases and the J segment 0 bases; nucleotides outside the gene matches: 5. Germline V gene lookup returns CDR1 MDHEN and CDR2 SYDVKM. There are 15 residues in the CDR3. CDR3 sequence: CASKRQGDSTDTQYF. The CDR3 DNA reads TGTGCCAGCAAAAGACAGGGGGATAGCACAGATACGCAGTATTTT.

This clone was observed a few times. The gene calls are TRBV5-1 and TRBJ2-2; D ambiguous. Germline V gives CDR1 SGHRS, CDR2 YFSETQ. V was clipped by 1 base and J by 6 bases, with 13 bases between them. CDR3 length: 15 residues. CDR3 bases: TGCGCCAGCAGCTTGATCGCAGGCAAGCCCGGGGAGCTGTTTTTT. This codes for CASSLIAGKPGELFF.

V is TRBV4-1 and J is TRBJ2-2; 8 bases align to TRBD1. V shed 2 bases and J 2 bases; nucleotides not matched to a gene: 4. Germline CDR1 and CDR2: MGHRA and YSYEKL. This CDR3 spans 16 amino acids. The CDR3 loop is CASSQRTGPNTGELFF. DNA for the CDR3: TGCGCCAGCAGCCAAAGGACAGGGCCCAACACCGGGGAGCTGTTTTTT.

This chain uses TRBV5-1 with TRBJ2-1; 9 bases line up with TRBD2. Germline lookup yields CDR1 SGHRS and CDR2 YFSETQ. V lost 1 base and J lost 8; bases outside the gene matches: 1. The CDR3 is 13 residues long. The CDR3 bases are TGCGCCAGCAGCTTGCCTAGCGGGGATGAGCAGTTCTTC. Translation: CASSLPSGDEQFF.

This chain uses TRBV10-1 with TRBJ2-7, with 16 bases that match TRBD2. Trimming cost V 10 bases and J 0 bases; bases outside gene matches: 6. Germline V gene data show CDR1 as WNHNN and CDR2 as SYGVQD (reference sequence). This CDR3 comprises 16 residues. The CDR3 sequence is CATKGLAGGSSYEQYF. The CDR3 bases are TGCGCCACCAAGGGACTAGCGGGAGGGAGCTCCTACGAGCAGTACTTC.

The gene calls are TRBV19 and TRBJ2-1; 11 bases map to TRBD2. The CDR3 extends over 15 amino acids. CDR1 is LNHDA and CDR2 is SQIVND in the germline V gene (reference sequence). V shed 5 bases, J shed 4 bases, and the junction held 4 bases outside the gene matches. The CDR3 loop is CASSPTSGSYNEQFF. DNA of the CDR3: TGTGCCAGTAGTCCTACTAGCGGGAGTTACAATGAGCAGTTCTTC. Looking up the rest from reference TRBV19 and TRBJ2-1 gives the full variable domain: DGGITQSPKYLFRKEGQNVTLSCEQNLNHDAMYWYRQDPGQGLRLIYYSQIVNDFQKGDIAEGYSVSREKKESFPLTVTSAQKNPTAFYLCASSPTSGSYNEQFFGPGTRLTVL.

The V call is TRBV10-2, the J call TRBJ1-1, with TRBD1 matching over 8 bases. The V gene end was trimmed by 8 bases and the J gene end by 1 base; junction bases not matched to a gene: 3. This CDR3 region has 13 residues. Germline V gene lookup returns CDR1 WSHSY and CDR2 SAAADI. The CDR3 protein is CASQQGGNTEAFF. The CDR3, as DNA: TGCGCCAGCCAACAGGGGGGGAACACTGAAGCTTTCTTT.

The chain couples TRBV18 to TRBJ2-5; D is uncertain. The CDR3 sequence is 15 residues long. Germline-derived CDR1 and CDR2 are KGHSH and LQKENI. The ends were cut back, 2 bases at V and 2 bases at J, with 12 bases in the middle. CDR3: CASSPRVSTQETQYF. CDR3 coding DNA: TGTGCCAGCTCACCAAGGGTGTCAACGCAAGAGACCCAGTACTTC. The whole variable domain, filled in from reference TRBV18 and TRBJ2-5, reads NAGVMQNPRHLVRRRGQEARLRCSPMKGHSHVYWYRQLPEEGLKFMVYLQKENIIDESGMPKERFSAEFPKEGPSILRIQQVVRGDSAAYFCASSPRVSTQETQYFGPGTRLLVL.

As concerns this clone: The sample contains more than one DNA sequence encoding this CDR3. J is TRBJ2-5 and V is TRBV7-2; D tentatively fits TRBD1 or TRBD2 (5 bases each). The ends were cut back, 5 bases at V and 5 bases at J, with 15 bases in the middle. Germline loops: CDR1 SGHTA, CDR2 FQGNSA. The CDR3 contains 14 residues. CDR3 in amino acids: CASSVGTVRETQYF. In DNA form, the CDR3 reads TGTGCCAGCAGCGTCGGGACGGTCCGGGAGACCCAGTACTTC.

The J gene is TRBJ1-5, the V gene TRBV27; 7 positions agree with TRBD1. The CDR3 is 16 amino acids. Germline CDR1 is MNHEY and CDR2 is SMNVEV (reference sequence). The trim removed 4 bases at V and 4 bases at J, leaving 10 bases unmatched. CDR3 bases: TGTGCCAGCAGTTCCCCTAAGGGGACAGAGAATCAGCCCCAGCATTTT. Residues: CASSSPKGTENQPQHF.